One and the same sample provided the 24 T cell receptor beta chains below, sequenced in a study of tumor-infiltrating lymphocytes in primary liver carcinoma. Blood RNA came from unsorted whole blood; germline DNA was also extracted. Starting from approximately 470 ng of total RNA, TCR beta cDNA was produced with a primer in the constant region. ARM-PCR was slightly modified, and three nested multiplex PCR rounds with it gave rise to the TCR beta libraries. A C-beta reverse primer and TRBV1-TRBV30 forward primers served in each of the first two PCR rounds, at approximately 10 cycles apiece. TCRdb itself ran the multiplex PCR reads through MiXCR, one entry per CDR3 protein. The sample has roughly 180,000 distinct CDR3 sequences; roughly three fifths are singletons. Sequenced input: peripheral blood. These receptors were taken from a man aged 35-49 years with primary liver carcinoma and hepatitis B virus infection.

This clonotype was recorded once. The chain links TRBV28 to TRBJ2-5; 16 nucleotides agree with TRBD2. The CDR3 consists of 17 residues. Germline trimming cut 6 bases from V and 5 bases from J; bases unmatched to any gene: 9. Germline V CDR1 and CDR2: MDHEN, SYDVKM. CDR3 sequence: CASRSGTSGRGGETQYF. DNA for the CDR3: TGTGCCAGCAGGTCCGGGACTAGCGGGAGGGGAGGCGAGACCCAGTACTTC.

This chain joins TRBV11-2 and TRBJ2-7; D call uncertain. The CDR3 covers 15 residues. V was pared by 5 bases and J by 6 bases, with 20 bases between. Germline assignment: CDR1 SGHAT and CDR2 FQNNGV. CDR3 residues: CASSTIGVKMGEQYF. CDR3 nucleotides: TGTGCCAGCAGCACGATCGGTGTGAAGATGGGCGAGCAGTACTTC.

About this clonotype itself: A much larger clone differs by one base, so this may be a read error. The chain combines TRBV11-2 with TRBJ2-1; 10 bases agree with TRBD1. Germline CDR1 SGHAT, CDR2 FQNNGV. This CDR3 contains 16 residues. The CDR3 region is CASSGLPGQGFHEQLF. As DNA, the CDR3 is TGTGCCAGCAGCGGCCTCCCGGGACAGGGGTTCCATGAGCAGCTCTTC.

This chain links TRBV28 with TRBJ2-1, with 7 bases identical to TRBD2. The CDR3 totals 17 residues. Losses at the gene ends were 5 bases for V and 3 bases for J; bases not matched to a gene: 13. Germline values: CDR1 MDHEN, CDR2 SYDVKM. The CDR3 loop is CASSGGLTGGYYNEQFF. CDR3 nucleotides: TGTGCCAGCAGTGGCGGACTAACGGGAGGTTACTACAATGAGCAGTTCTTC.

V usage is TRBV28 and J usage is TRBJ2-5, with 8 bases lining up with TRBD1. Germline loops: CDR1 MDHEN, CDR2 SYDVKM. V lost 5 bases to trimming and J lost 3 bases; unmatched junction nucleotides: 8. The CDR3 has 15 amino acids. This CDR3 is CASSPPQGAKETQYF. The CDR3 region has the DNA TGTGCCAGCAGTCCCCCTCAGGGGGCGAAAGAGACCCAGTACTTC. Variable domain in full (rest from reference TRBV28 and TRBJ2-5): DVKVTQSSRYLVKRTGEKVFLECVQDMDHENMFWYRQDPGLGLRLIYFSYDVKMKEKGDIPEGYSVSREKKERFSLILESASTNQTSMYLCASSPPQGAKETQYFGPGTRLLVL.

In regard to this clonotype: No conserved phenylalanine or tryptophan ends this CDR3, so it is likely a read error. It is unclear where the CDR3 begins or ends on the DNA, so no DNA is shown, and the CDR3 is as TCRdb lists it. This rearrangement joins TRBV4-1 to TRBJ2-1; TRBD2 reflects the table's D call only, with no check against the DNA. Ends included, the CDR3 has 19 residues. Germline V gene sequence: CDR1 MGHRA, CDR2 YSYEKL. Here the CDR3 reads CASSLRRGLAGPSYNEHFL.

This clonotype was observed a few times. One junction end does not reproduce the germline sequence, and a read error may be involved. This chain joins TRBV6-1 and TRBJ1-5, with TRBD1 identical over 8 bases. The CDR3 is 14 residues long. CDR1 MNHNS and CDR2 SASEGT come from the germline V gene. The CDR3 region is CASSDRGYNQPQHF. CDR3 bases: TGTGCCAGTAGTGACAGGGGCTATAATCAGCCCCAGCATTTT.

This clonotype was observed once. The chain combines TRBV5-5 with TRBJ2-1; D is uncertain. Germline lookup yields CDR1 SGHKS and CDR2 YYEKEE (reference sequence). The ends were cut back, 3 bases at V and 1 base at J, with 17 bases in the middle. The CDR3 covers 17 residues. CDR3 nucleotides: TGTGCCAGCAGCTACACTATAAGCGAGATTTCCTACAATGAGCAGTTCTTC. Translation: CASSYTISEISYNEQFF.

About this clonotype: The junction differs from germline at one of its ends, possibly a read error. The chain recombines TRBV12-3 or TRBV12-4 with TRBJ2-2; D could derive from TRBD1 or TRBD2 (5 bases each). This CDR3 comprises 16 residues. CDR3 protein: CASSLPLGVGTGKLFF. DNA of the CDR3: TGTGCCAGCAGTTTACCCCTAGGGGTAGGCACCGGGAAGCTGTTTTTT.

In this sample, this clonotype turned up a few times. V and J are TRBV6-2 or TRBV6-3 and TRBJ2-1; D is perhaps TRBD2 (6 bases). The CDR3 loop spans 13 amino acids. Per the germline V gene, CDR1 is MNHEY and CDR2 is SVGEGT. V lost 7 bases and J lost 7, with 14 bases in between. The CDR3 region is CASTPGEVNEQFF. The DNA of the CDR3 is TGTGCCAGCACCCCGGGAGAGGTTAATGAGCAGTTCTTC.

This clonotype has just a few counts. J is TRBJ1-4 and V is TRBV4-1; D remains ambiguous. The CDR3 sequence is 14 residues long. Between the trimmed V and J ends, which lost 7 bases and 7 bases, there was a span of 16 bases. The germline V gene encodes CDR1 MGHRA and CDR2 YSYEKL. CDR3 loop: CASTSIGRGEKLFF. CDR3 nucleotides: TGCGCCAGCACCTCCATCGGTCGCGGTGAAAAACTGTTTTTT.

With regard to this clonotype: At one end the junction does not follow the germline gene, possibly because of a read error. The V and J genes are TRBV28 and TRBJ2-7; 9 nucleotides line up with TRBD1. CDR1 and CDR2 from the germline V gene are MDHEN and SYDVKM. The CDR3 extends over 16 amino acids. For the CDR3, the DNA is TGTGTCAGCAGCCAAGTGGGACAGGGAGTGACCACCGAGCAGTACTTC. This encodes CVSSQVGQGVTTEQYF.

This clonotype was seen a few times. A much more abundant neighbour one base away suggests this may be a read error. The rearrangement links TRBV5-6 to TRBJ1-1; D is undetermined. The CDR3 is 15 amino acids. V lost 4 bases and J lost 0, with 13 bases in between. The germline CDR1 and CDR2 sequences are SGHDT and YYEEEE. The CDR3 reads CASSGVDGMNTEAFF. Here the CDR3 DNA reads TGTGCCAGCAGCGGAGTGGACGGAATGAACACTGAAGCTTTCTTT.

V is TRBV11-2 and J is TRBJ2-3, with D unclear. The ends were cut back, 3 bases at V and 7 bases at J, with 11 bases in the middle. CDR1 SGHAT and CDR2 FQNNGV come from the germline V gene. This CDR3 is 13 amino acids long. The DNA of the CDR3 is TGTGCCAGCAGCTTTGGTGTTACATATACGCAGTATTTT. Translated: CASSFGVTYTQYF.

The chain uses TRBV28 and TRBJ2-5, with no clear D. Germline V lookup: CDR1 MDHEN, CDR2 SYDVKM. The ends were cut back, 8 bases at V and 7 bases at J, with 11 bases in the middle. The CDR3 is made up of 11 amino acids. DNA for the CDR3: TGTGCCAGCGAAGCATCCGGGACCCAGTACTTC. Translating it yields CASEASGTQYF.

Notes on this clonotype: One base away lies a much larger clone, so this may be a sequencing read error. The chain uses TRBV6-5 and TRBJ2-2; D possibly corresponds to TRBD2 (5 bases). CDR1 is MNHEY, CDR2 SVGAGI, per germline. The CDR3 is 14 residues long. DNA of the CDR3: TGTGCCAGCAGTTGGAAGTTGTACACCGGGGAGCTGCTTTTT. Encoded protein: CASSWKLYTGELLF.

For this clonotype: One end of the junction fails to match germline, which may point to a read error. The chain is built from TRBV11-2 and TRBJ2-5, with D tentatively TRBD1 or TRBD2 (5 bases each). CDR1 is SGHAT, CDR2 FQNNGV, per germline. The CDR3 runs 13 residues. The CDR3 DNA reads as TGTGCCAGCAGCAGCAGTCTAGGGGAGACCAAGTACTTC. Amino acids: CASSSSLGETKYF.

The rearrangement uses TRBV28 and TRBJ2-3, with 8 bases that match TRBD1. The CDR3 contains 22 residues. The V gene's germline CDR1 is MDHEN and CDR2 SYDVKM. V was pared by 6 bases and J by 1 base, with 27 bases of the junction left unmatched. The CDR3 sequence is CASSSGGTGTLPMGAGTDTQYF. The DNA of the CDR3 is TGTGCCAGCAGCTCCGGTGGGACAGGAACTCTTCCGATGGGTGCTGGCACAGATACGCAGTATTTT.

This chain links TRBV28 with TRBJ2-7, with a tentative D call TRBD1 (5 bases). The tail of the sequence fits TRBJ2-1 better, so the J call may be wrong. The CDR3 totals 10 residues. Looked up from germline, CDR1 is MDHEN and CDR2 is SYDVKM. The CDR3 reads CASSSGEQFF. In DNA, the CDR3 is TGTGCCAGCAGTTCAGGGGAGCAGTTCTTC.

Details on this clonotype: The junction departs from germline at one end; a sequencing error may be responsible. The chain has TRBV20-1 and TRBJ2-7; 11 bases align to TRBD2. The CDR3 consists of 14 residues. Germline CDR1 is DFQATT and CDR2 is SNEGSKA (reference sequence). CDR3 DNA sequence: TGCAGTGCTAGCTCCGGGACTAGCGGCTACGAGCGGTACTTC. This codes for CSASSGTSGYERYF.

In its sample, this clonotype was seen once. This chain joins TRBV7-3 and TRBJ2-1; D remains unclear. Per the germline V gene, CDR1 is SGHTA and CDR2 is FQGTGA. Trimming took off 5 bases at V and 4 bases at J, with 15 bases between the two ends. The CDR3 spans 15 residues. Here the CDR3 DNA reads TGTGCCAGCAGCCCGAATGCCGGGTCTTACAATGAGCAGTTCTTC. It translates to CASSPNAGSYNEQFF. Full variable domain (outside the CDR3, taken from reference TRBV7-3 and TRBJ2-1): GAGVSQTPSNKVTEKGKYVELRCDPISGHTALYWYRQSLGQGPEFLIYFQGTGAADDSGLPNDRFFAVRPEGSVSTLKIQRTERGDSAVYLCASSPNAGSYNEQFFGPGTRLTVL.

This clonotype was recorded once. The CDR3 end shows no conserved phenylalanine or tryptophan, and so a read error is likely. The chain joins TRBV7-8 to TRBJ1-3, with D perhaps matching TRBD1 (6 bases). The CDR3 has 14 amino acids. V lost 4 bases and J 0 bases, leaving 7 bases between the germline ends. Germline CDR1 and CDR2: SGHVS and FQNEAQ. In DNA form, the CDR3 reads TGTGCCAGCAGCTCAGGGGTCTCTGGAAACACCATATATTCT. Translating gives CASSSGVSGNTIYS.

This clonotype has just one count. The junction departs from germline at one end; a sequencing error may be responsible. The chain has TRBV11-1 and TRBJ1-1; unclear D gene. This CDR3 has 14 amino acids. CDR1 and CDR2 from the germline V gene are SGHAT and FQDESV (reference sequence). The CDR3 region has the DNA TGTGCCAGCAGCGCCAGTGAAAGGAGCACTGAAGTTTTCTTT. Encoded protein: CASSASERSTEVFF.

V and J are TRBV28 and TRBJ2-7, with D perhaps matching TRBD1 or TRBD2 (5 bases each). The CDR3 contains 15 residues. Deletions cut 5 bases from V and 3 bases from J, with 17 bases between. CDR1 is MDHEN, CDR2 SYDVKM, per germline. The CDR3 nucleotides are TGTGCCAGCAGTCCTCCGGAGGCAGGGAACTACGAGCAGTACTTC. Its protein is CASSPPEAGNYEQYF.